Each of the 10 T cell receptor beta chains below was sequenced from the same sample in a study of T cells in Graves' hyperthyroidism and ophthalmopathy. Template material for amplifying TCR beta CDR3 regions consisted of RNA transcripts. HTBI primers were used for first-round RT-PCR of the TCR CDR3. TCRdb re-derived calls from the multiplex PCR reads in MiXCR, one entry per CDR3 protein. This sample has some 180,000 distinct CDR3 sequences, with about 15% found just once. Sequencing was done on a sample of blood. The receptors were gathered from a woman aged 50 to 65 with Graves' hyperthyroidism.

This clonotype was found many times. CDR3 residues: CSVGREGSYNEQFF. DNA of the CDR3: TGCAGCGTTGGACGGGAGGGGTCCTACAATGAGCAGTTCTTC. This chain links TRBV29-1 with TRBJ2-1, with 8 bases lining up with TRBD2. Per germline, CDR1 SQVTM and CDR2 ANQGSEA. The CDR3 extends over 14 amino acids. With 4 bases clipped from V and 1 base from J, the junction kept 3 bases outside the gene matches.

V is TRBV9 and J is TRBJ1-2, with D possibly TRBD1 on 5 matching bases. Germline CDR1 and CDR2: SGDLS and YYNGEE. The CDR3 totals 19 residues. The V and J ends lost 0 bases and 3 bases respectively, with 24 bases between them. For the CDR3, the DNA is TGTGCCAGCAGCGTAGGGTCGTCGGGGGTTGCCGGAAGGGACTATGGCTACACCTTC. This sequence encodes CASSVGSSGVAGRDYGYTF.

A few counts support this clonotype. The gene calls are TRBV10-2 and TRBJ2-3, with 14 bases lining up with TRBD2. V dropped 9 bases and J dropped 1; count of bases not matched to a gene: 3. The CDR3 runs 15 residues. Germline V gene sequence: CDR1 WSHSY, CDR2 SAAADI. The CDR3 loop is CASGTSGSGTDTQYF. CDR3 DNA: TGCGCCAGTGGGACTAGCGGGAGCGGCACAGATACGCAGTATTTT.

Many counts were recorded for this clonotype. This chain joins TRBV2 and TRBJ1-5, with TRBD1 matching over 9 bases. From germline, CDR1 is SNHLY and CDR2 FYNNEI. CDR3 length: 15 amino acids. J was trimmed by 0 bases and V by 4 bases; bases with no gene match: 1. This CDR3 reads CASSAGQGSNQPQHF. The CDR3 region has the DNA TGTGCCAGCAGTGCGGGACAGGGTAGCAATCAGCCCCAGCATTTT. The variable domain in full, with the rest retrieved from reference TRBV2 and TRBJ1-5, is EPEVTQTPSHQVTQMGQEVILRCVPISNHLYFYWYRQILGQKVEFLVSFYNNEISEKSEIFDDQFSVERPDGSNFTLKIRSTKLEDSAMYFCASSAGQGSNQPQHFGDGTRLSIL.

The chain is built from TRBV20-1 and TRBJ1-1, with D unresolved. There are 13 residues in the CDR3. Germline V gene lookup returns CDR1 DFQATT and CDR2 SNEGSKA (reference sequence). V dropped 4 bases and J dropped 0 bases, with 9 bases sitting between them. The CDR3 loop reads CSATREMNTEAFF. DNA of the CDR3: TGCAGTGCTACCCGGGAGATGAACACTGAAGCTTTCTTT.

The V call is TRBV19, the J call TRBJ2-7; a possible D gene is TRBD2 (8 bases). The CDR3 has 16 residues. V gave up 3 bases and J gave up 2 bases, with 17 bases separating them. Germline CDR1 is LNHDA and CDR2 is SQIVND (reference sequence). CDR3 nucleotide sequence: TGTGCCAGTAGTATTAGCGGGACAGTTATCGCCTACGAGCAGTACTTC. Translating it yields CASSISGTVIAYEQYF.

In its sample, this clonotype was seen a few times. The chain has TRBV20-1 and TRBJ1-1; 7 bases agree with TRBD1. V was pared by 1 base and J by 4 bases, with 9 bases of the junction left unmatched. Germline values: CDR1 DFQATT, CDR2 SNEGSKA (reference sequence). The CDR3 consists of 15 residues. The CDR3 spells CSARALTGLVTEAFF. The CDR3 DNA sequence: TGCAGTGCTAGAGCCCTGACAGGGCTAGTCACTGAAGCTTTCTTT.

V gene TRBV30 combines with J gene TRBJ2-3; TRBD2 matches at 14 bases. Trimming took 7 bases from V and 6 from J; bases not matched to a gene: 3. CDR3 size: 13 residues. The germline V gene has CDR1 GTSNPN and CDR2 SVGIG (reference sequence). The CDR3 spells CALGLAGADTQYF. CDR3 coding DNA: TGTGCCTTGGGACTAGCGGGAGCCGATACGCAGTATTTT. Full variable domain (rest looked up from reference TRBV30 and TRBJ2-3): SQTIHQWPATLVQPVGSPLSLECTVEGTSNPNLYWYRQAAGRGLQLLFYSVGIGQISSEVPQNLSASRPQDRQFILSSKKLLLSDSGFYLCALGLAGADTQYFGPGTRLTVL.

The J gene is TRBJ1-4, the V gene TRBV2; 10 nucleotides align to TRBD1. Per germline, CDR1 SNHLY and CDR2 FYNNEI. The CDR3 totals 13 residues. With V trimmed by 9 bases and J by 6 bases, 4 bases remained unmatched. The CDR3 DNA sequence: TGTGCCAGAACCGGGACAGGGGATGAAAAACTGTTTTTT. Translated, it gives CARTGTGDEKLFF.

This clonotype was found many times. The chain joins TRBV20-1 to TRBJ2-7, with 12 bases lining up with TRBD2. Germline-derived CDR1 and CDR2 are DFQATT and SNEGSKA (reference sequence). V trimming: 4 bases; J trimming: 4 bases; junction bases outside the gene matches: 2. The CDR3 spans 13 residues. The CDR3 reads CSAILAGGYEQYF. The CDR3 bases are TGCAGTGCTATACTAGCGGGAGGTTACGAGCAGTACTTC.